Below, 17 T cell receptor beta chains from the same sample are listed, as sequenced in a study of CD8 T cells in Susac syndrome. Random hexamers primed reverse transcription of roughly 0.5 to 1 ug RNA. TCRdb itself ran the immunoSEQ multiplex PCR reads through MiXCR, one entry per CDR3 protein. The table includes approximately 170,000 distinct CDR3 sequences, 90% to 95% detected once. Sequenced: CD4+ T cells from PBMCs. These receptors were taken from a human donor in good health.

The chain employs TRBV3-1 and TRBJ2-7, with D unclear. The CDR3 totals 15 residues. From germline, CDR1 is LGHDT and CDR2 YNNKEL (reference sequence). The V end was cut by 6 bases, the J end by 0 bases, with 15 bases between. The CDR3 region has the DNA TGTGCCAGCAGTCCACCGACACTTAGCTCCTACGAGCAGTACTTC. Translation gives CASSPPTLSSYEQYF.

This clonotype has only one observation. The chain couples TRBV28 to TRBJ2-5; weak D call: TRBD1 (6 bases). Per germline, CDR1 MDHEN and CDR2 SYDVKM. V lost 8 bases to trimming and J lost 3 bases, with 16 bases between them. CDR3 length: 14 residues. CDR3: CASGAVTGKETQYF. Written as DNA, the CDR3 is TGTGCCAGCGGAGCCGTCACAGGGAAAGAGACCCAGTACTTC.

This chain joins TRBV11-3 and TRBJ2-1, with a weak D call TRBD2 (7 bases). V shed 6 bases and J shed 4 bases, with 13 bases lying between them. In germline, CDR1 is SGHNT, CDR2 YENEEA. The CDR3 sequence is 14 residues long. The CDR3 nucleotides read TGTGCCAGCAGTCTAAGGGGGGGTTACAATGAGCAGTTCTTC. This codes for CASSLRGGYNEQFF.

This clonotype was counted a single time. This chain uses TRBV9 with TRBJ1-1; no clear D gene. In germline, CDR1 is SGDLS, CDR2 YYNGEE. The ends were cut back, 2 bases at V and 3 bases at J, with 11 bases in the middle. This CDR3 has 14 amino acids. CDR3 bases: TGTGCCAGCAGCGTCGCTGGGAGGGACACTGAAGCTTTCTTT. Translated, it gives CASSVAGRDTEAFF.

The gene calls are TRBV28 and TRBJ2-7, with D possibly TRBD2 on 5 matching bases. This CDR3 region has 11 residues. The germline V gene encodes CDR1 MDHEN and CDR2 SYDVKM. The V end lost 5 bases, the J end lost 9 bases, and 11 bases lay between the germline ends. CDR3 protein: CASSGPRGQYF. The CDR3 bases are TGTGCCAGCAGTGGTCCCCGGGGGCAGTACTTC.

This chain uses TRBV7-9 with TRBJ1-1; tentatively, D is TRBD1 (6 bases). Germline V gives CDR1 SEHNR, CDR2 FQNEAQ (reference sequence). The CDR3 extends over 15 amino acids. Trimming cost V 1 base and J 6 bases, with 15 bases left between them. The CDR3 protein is CASSLVQGLRSEAFF. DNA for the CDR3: TGTGCCAGCAGCTTAGTACAGGGACTCCGATCTGAAGCTTTCTTT.

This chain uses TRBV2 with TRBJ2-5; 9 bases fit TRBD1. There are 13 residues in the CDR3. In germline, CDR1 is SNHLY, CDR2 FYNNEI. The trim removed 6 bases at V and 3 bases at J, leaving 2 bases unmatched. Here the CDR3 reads CASSGDREETQYF. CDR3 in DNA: TGTGCCAGCAGCGGGGACAGGGAAGAGACCCAGTACTTC.

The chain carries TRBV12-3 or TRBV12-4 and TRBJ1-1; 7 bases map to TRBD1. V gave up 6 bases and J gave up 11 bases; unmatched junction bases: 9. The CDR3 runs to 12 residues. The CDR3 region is CASRNRGGKAFF. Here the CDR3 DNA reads TGTGCCAGCAGAAACAGGGGAGGGAAGGCTTTCTTT.

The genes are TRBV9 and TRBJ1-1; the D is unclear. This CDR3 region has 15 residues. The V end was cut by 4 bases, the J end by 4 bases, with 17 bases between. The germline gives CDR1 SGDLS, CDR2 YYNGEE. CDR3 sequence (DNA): TGTGCCAGCAGCCCACAACAACCTCGGGGCACTGAAGCTTTCTTT. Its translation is CASSPQQPRGTEAFF.

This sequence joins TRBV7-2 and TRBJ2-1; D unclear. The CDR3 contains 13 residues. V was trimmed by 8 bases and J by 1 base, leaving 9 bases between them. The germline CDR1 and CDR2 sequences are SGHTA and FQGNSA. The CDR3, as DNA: TGTGCCAGCCCCCTGGGGTCCTACAATGAGCAGTTCTTC. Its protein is CASPLGSYNEQFF.

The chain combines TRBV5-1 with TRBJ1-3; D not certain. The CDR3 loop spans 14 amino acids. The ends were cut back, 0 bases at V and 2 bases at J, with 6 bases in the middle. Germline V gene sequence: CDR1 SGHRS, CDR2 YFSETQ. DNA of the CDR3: TGCGCCAGCAGCTTGGGAGACCCTGGAAACACCATATATTTT. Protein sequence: CASSLGDPGNTIYF.

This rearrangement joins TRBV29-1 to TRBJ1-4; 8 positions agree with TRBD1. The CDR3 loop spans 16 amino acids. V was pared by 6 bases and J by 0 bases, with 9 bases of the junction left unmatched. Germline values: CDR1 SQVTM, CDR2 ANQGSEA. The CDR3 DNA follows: TGCAGCGTGAAGAGAACAGGGGGTACAACTAATGAAAAACTGTTTTTT. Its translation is CSVKRTGGTTNEKLFF.

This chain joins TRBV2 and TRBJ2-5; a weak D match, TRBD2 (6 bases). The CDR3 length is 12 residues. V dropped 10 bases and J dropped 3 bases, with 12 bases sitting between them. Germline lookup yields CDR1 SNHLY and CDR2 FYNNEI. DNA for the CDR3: TGTGCCATCGGGACTCTGAAAGAGACCCAGTACTTC. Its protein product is CAIGTLKETQYF.

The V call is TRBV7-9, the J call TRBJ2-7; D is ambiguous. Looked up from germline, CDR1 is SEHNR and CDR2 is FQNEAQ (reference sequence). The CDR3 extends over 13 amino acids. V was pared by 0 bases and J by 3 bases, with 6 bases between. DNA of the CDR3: TGTGCCAGCAGCTTAGCAGGGTTCTACGAGCAGTACTTC. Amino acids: CASSLAGFYEQYF.

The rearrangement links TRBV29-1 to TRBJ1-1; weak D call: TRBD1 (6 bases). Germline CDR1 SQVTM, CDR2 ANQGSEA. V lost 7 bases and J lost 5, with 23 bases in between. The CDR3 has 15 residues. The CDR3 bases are TGCAGCGCCCGAGCTCTCCGGGGGGCGATTACTGAAGCTTTCTTT. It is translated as CSARALRGAITEAFF.

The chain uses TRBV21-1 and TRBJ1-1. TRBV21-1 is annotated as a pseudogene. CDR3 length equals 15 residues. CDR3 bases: TGTGCCAGCAGCAAAAGGGCAGACGGGAACACTGAAGCTTTCTTT. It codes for CASSKRADGNTEAFF.

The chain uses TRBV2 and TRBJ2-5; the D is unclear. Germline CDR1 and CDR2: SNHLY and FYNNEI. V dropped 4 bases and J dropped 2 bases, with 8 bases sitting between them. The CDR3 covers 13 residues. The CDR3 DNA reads TGTGCCAGCAGTGTACGGCTACAAGAGACCCAGTACTTC. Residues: CASSVRLQETQYF.